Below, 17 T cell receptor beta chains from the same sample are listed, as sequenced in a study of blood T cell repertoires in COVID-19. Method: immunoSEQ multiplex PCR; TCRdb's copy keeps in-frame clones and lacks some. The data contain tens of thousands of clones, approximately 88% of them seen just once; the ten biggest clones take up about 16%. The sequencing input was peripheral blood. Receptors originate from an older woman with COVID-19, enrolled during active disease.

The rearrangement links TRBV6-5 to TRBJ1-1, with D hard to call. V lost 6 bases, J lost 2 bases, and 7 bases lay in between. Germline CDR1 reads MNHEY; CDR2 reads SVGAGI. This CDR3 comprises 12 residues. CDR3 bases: TGTGCCAGCAGGGAGGGAAACACTGAAGCTTTCTTT. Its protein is CASREGNTEAFF.

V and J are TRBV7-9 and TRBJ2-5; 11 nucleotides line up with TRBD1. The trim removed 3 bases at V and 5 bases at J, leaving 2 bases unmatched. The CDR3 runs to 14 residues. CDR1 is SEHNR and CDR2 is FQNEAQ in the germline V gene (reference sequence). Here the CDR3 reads CASSLDRGPETQYF. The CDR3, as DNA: TGTGCCAGCAGCTTGGACAGGGGGCCGGAGACCCAGTACTTC.

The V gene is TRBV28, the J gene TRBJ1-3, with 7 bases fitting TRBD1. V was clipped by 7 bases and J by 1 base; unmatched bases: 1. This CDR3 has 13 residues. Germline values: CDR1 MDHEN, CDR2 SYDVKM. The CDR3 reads CASIQGSGNTIYF. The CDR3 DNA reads TGTGCCAGCATACAGGGGTCTGGAAACACCATATATTTT.

CDR3 amino acids: CASSPGQVILGWNGELFF. The CDR3 DNA reads TGTGCCAGCAGCCCGGGACAAGTTATCTTAGGCTGGAACGGGGAGCTGTTTTTT. V gene TRBV7-6 combines with J gene TRBJ2-2; D may be TRBD1 (6 bases). Germline V gene sequence: CDR1 SGHVS, CDR2 FNYEAQ. The CDR3 loop spans 18 amino acids. Trimming left V 5 bases short and J 7 bases short, with 26 bases between.

The CDR3 DNA sequence: TGTGCCAGCTCACCGCAGGGTGGGATTGAAAAACTGTTTTTT. It encodes CASSPQGGIEKLFF. The chain employs TRBV18 and TRBJ1-4; perhaps TRBD1 as D (5 bases). In germline, CDR1 is KGHSH, CDR2 LQKENI. The germline V and J ends were trimmed by 3 bases and 7 bases, with 12 bases remaining between them. The length of the CDR3 is 14 residues.

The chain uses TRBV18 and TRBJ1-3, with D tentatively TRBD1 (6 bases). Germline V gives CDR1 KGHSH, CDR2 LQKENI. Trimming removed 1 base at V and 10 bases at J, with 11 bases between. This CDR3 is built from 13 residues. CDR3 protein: CASSPRRQETIYF. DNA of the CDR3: TGTGCCAGCTCACCACGACGACAGGAAACCATATATTTT.

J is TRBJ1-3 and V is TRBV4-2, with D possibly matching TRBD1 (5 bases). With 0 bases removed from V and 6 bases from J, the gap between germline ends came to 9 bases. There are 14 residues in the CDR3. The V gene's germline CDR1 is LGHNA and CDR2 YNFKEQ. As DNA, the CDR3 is TGTGCCAGCAGCCAAGAGGCAGGGCAAAACACCATATATTTT. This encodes CASSQEAGQNTIYF.

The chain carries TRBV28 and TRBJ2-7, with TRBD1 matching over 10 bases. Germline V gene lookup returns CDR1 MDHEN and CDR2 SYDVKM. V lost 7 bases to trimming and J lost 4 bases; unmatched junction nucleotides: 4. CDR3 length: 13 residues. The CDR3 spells CASNPDRGYEQYF. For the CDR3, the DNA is TGTGCCAGCAACCCGGACAGGGGGTACGAGCAGTACTTC.

The CDR3 spells CASSTGTGIYGYTF. The DNA for the CDR3 is TGTGCCAGCAGCACCGGGACAGGGATCTATGGCTACACCTTC. This sequence joins TRBV11-2 and TRBJ1-2; 9 bases are a match to TRBD1. Germline CDR1 reads SGHAT; CDR2 reads FQNNGV. CDR3 length: 14 residues. Trimming took 5 bases from V and 4 from J; bases not matched to a gene: 5.

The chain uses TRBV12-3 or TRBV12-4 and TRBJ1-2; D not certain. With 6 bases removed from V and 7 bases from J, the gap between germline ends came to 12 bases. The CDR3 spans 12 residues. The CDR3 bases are TGTGCCAGCAGCGGCGAGCGGAGTGGCTACACCTTC. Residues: CASSGERSGYTF.

This CDR3 is CASGVETQYF. The CDR3 bases are TGTGCCAGCGGAGTCGAGACCCAGTACTTC. The chain combines TRBV6-6 with TRBJ2-5; the D is unclear. Germline lookup yields CDR1 MNHNY and CDR2 SVGAGI (reference sequence). Deletions cut 8 bases from V and 5 bases from J, with 6 bases between. The CDR3 totals 10 residues.

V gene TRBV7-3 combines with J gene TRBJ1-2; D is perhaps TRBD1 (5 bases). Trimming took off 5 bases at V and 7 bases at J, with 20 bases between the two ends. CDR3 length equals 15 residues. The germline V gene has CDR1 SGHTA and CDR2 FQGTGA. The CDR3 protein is CASSTLTRVSSGYTF. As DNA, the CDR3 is TGTGCCAGCAGCACCTTAACCAGGGTATCTTCTGGCTACACCTTC.

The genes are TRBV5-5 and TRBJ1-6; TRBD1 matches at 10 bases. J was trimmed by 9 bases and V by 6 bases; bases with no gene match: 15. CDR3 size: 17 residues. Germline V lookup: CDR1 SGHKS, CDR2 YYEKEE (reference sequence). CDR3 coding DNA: TGTGCCAGCACCCACCAAACGCCGGGACAGGGGAGTTCACCCCTCCACTTT. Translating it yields CASTHQTPGQGSSPLHF. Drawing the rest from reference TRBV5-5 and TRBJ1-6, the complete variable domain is DAGVTQSPTHLIKTRGQQVTLRCSPISGHKSVSWYQQVLGQGPQFIFQYYEKEERGRGNFPDRFSARQFPNYSSELNVNALLLGDSALYLCASTHQTPGQGSSPLHFGNGTRLTVT.

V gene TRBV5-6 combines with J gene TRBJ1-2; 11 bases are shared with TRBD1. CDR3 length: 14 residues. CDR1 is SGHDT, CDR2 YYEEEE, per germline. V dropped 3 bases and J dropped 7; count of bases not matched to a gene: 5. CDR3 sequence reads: CASSSGQGARGYTF. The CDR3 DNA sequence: TGTGCCAGCAGCTCCGGACAGGGGGCGCGTGGCTACACCTTC.

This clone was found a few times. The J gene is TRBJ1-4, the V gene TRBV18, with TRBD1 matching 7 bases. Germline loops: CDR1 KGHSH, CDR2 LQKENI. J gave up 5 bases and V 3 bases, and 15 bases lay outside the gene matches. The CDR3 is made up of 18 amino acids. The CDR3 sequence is CASSPGTRTAQGNEKLFF. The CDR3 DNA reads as TGTGCCAGCTCACCGGGGACACGGACAGCACAGGGGAATGAAAAACTGTTTTTT.

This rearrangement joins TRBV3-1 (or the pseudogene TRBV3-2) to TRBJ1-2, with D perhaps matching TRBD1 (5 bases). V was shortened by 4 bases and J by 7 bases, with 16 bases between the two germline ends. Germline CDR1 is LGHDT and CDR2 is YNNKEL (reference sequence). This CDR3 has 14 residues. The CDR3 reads CASSLTVAVRGYTF. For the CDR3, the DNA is TGTGCCAGCAGCCTGACAGTGGCCGTTCGTGGCTACACCTTC.

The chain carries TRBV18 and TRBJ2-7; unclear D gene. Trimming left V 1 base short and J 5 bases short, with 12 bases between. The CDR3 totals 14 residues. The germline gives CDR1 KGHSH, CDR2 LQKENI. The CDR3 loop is CASSPRQGVHEQYF. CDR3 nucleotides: TGTGCCAGCTCACCACGGCAAGGAGTGCACGAGCAGTACTTC. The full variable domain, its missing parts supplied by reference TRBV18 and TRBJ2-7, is NAGVMQNPRHLVRRRGQEARLRCSPMKGHSHVYWYRQLPEEGLKFMVYLQKENIIDESGMPKERFSAEFPKEGPSILRIQQVVRGDSAAYFCASSPRQGVHEQYFGPGTRLTVT.